This T cell receptor beta chain was recorded in a study of lymphopenia after photon versus proton radiotherapy. Study outcomes and limitations: After lymphocyte nadir, photon-treated repertoires showed oligoclonal expansion, especially CD8+ Temra.

As for this clone: Its target is unknown.

The junction had 3 bases not matched to a gene; V was cut back by 2 bases and J by 5 bases. Germline V gives CDR1 MDHEN, CDR2 SYDVKM. This CDR3 comprises 15 residues. Profiling relied on immunoSEQ multiplex PCR, and the TCRdb table lists in-frame clones only, not all of them. The top ten clones hold approximately 9.4% of a sample with tens of thousands of clones, about nine tenths of them seen once. Sequences were derived from peripheral blood, sampled from a patient treated with proton-based radiotherapy. The chain uses TRBV28 and TRBJ2-1; TRBD1 aligns across 10 bases. This receptor was identified in a woman in her 70s with pancreatic cancer. Some clones in this sample may be carry-over from other donors' samples. The CDR3: CASSLIGTGDNEQFF. In nucleotides, the CDR3 is TGTGCCAGCAGTTTAATAGGGACAGGGGACAATGAGCAGTTCTTC.